This T cell receptor beta chain was documented in a study of cytomegalovirus exposure and HLA in healthy donors. PCR used 60 Vbeta primers and 13 Jbeta primers. Clones were read by immunoSEQ multiplex PCR, and TCRdb kept only the in-frame ones, dropping some. The table shows around 230,000 clones, with around four fifths occurring only once. The germline gives CDR1 SGHRS, CDR2 YFSETQ. The CDR3 runs to 16 residues. Trimming took 1 base from V and 5 from J, leaving 15 bases between them. The sequenced material came from PBMCs. This clonotype was sampled from a boy younger than 18 in good health and CMV-seronegative. V usage is TRBV5-1 and J usage is TRBJ1-4; no clear D gene. The CDR3 protein is CASSLKTGSQNEKLFF. The CDR3 DNA sequence: TGCGCCAGCAGCTTGAAGACTGGCAGTCAGAATGAAAAACTGTTTTTT.